This T cell receptor (beta chain) was identified during a study of blood T cell repertoires in COVID-19. Background on the study: T cells, B-cell-depleted T cells, or PBMCs supplied cDNA or gDNA.

The length of the CDR3 is 13 residues. V lost 3 bases and J lost 0, with 8 bases in between. Looked up from germline, CDR1 is DFQATT and CDR2 is SNEGSKA (reference sequence). Per the authors' pipeline: Amplifying reference gene primers gave estimates of nucleated cell counts. The data were produced by immunoSEQ multiplex PCR, yet TCRdb's version contains in-frame clones alone and is incomplete. V and J calls plus clone size are reproduced from that table; the DNA served to infer D and trimming. The data hold 60,000 to 80,000 clones, with 85% to 90% observed a single time. Source material: peripheral blood. The chain links TRBV20-1 to TRBJ1-1; D unclear. The sequence derives from a man in his 70s with acute or convalescent COVID-19. CDR3 coding DNA: TGCAGTGCTAGTCCACAGATGAACACTGAAGCTTTCTTT. The encoded protein is CSASPQMNTEAFF.